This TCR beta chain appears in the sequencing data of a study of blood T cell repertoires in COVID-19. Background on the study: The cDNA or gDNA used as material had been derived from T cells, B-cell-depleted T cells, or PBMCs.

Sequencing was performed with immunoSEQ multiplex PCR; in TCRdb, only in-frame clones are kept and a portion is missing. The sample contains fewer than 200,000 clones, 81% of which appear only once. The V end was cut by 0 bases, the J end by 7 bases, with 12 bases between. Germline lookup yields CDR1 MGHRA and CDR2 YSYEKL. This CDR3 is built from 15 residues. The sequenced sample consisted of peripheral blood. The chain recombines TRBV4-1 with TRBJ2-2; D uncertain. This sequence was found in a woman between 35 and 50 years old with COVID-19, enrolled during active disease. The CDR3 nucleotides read TGCGCCAGCAGCCAAGATGGGCACACAGACGGGGAGCTGTTTTTT. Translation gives CASSQDGHTDGELFF.